These 11 T cell receptor beta chains were sequenced from one sample in a study of T-cell reconstitution after alpha-beta-depleted transplantation in children. During its preparation, the TCRbeta library received unique molecular identifiers. Each CDR3 protein gets one entry after TCRdb re-called the PCR reads with MiXCR. The sample carries 500,000 to 650,000 distinct CDR3 sequences, roughly an eighth recorded once. Sequenced here: PBMCs, mostly from graft donor cells, sampled 180 days after TCRalphabeta/CD19-depleted stem cell transplant. These receptors were obtained from a female patient under 10 years old who had a stem cell transplant for aplastic anemia, so the T cells may come from the graft donor.

This clonotype was seen only a few times. V usage is TRBV5-1 and J usage is TRBJ1-4, with D unresolved. The J call is in doubt because the DNA end fits TRBJ2-2 better. CDR1 and CDR2 (germline): SGHRS, YFSETQ. The CDR3 covers 13 residues. The CDR3 coding sequence is TGCGCCAGCAGCTTGAAACTAACAGGGGAGCTGTTTTTT. Protein product: CASSLKLTGELFF.

This clonotype appeared many times. Mismatch with germline at one junction end may stem from a read error. J is TRBJ2-5 and V is TRBV29-1; D not resolved. The CDR3 has 13 amino acids. In germline, CDR1 is SQVTM, CDR2 ANQGSEA. The CDR3 sequence: CSVEDSWAEKGHF. CDR3 nucleotides: TGCAGCGTTGAAGATAGCTGGGCCGAAAAAGGTCACTTC. The variable domain in full, with the rest retrieved from reference TRBV29-1 and TRBJ2-5, is SAVISQKPSRDICQRGTSLTIQCQVDSQVTMMFWYRQQPGQSLTLIATANQGSEATYESGFVIDKFPISRPNLTFSTLTVSNMSPEDSSIYLCSVEDSWAEKGHFGPGTRLLVL.

The chain combines TRBV4-1 with TRBJ2-1; TRBD2 matches at 9 bases. The CDR3 is 14 residues long. V was clipped by 3 bases and J by 7 bases; unmatched bases: 4. In germline, CDR1 is MGHRA, CDR2 YSYEKL. The CDR3 sequence is CASSHRGLANEQFF. In DNA form, the CDR3 reads TGCGCCAGCAGCCATAGGGGACTAGCAAATGAGCAGTTCTTC.

The rearrangement links TRBV12-3 or TRBV12-4 to TRBJ2-3, with a tentative D call TRBD1 (5 bases). V lost 0 bases and J 3 bases, leaving 10 bases between the germline ends. The CDR3 extends over 15 amino acids. This chain's CDR3 is CASSLAQGRTDTQYF. The CDR3 DNA reads as TGTGCCAGCAGTTTAGCGCAGGGTAGAACAGATACGCAGTATTTT.

There are a few counts of this clonotype. The chain couples TRBV20-1 to TRBJ2-5; 9 bases are shared with TRBD1. The CDR3 has 15 amino acids. The V and J ends lost 0 bases and 1 base, in that order; junction bases with no gene match: 3. The germline gives CDR1 DFQATT, CDR2 SNEGSKA (reference sequence). CDR3 amino acids: CSARDGDRAQETQYF. The CDR3 nucleotides read TGCAGTGCTAGAGACGGGGACAGGGCCCAAGAGACCCAGTACTTC.

The genes are TRBV20-1 and TRBJ2-7, with D possibly being TRBD1 (6 bases). Germline V gene lookup returns CDR1 DFQATT and CDR2 SNEGSKA (reference sequence). With 0 bases removed from V and 6 bases from J, the gap between germline ends came to 9 bases. This CDR3 has 12 residues. The CDR3 reads CSARDNRAEQYF. CDR3 bases: TGCAGTGCTAGAGACAACAGGGCCGAGCAGTACTTC.

At least ten counts were recorded for this clonotype. The chain carries TRBV27 and TRBJ2-3; D call uncertain. CDR3 size: 15 residues. CDR1 MNHEY and CDR2 SMNVEV come from the germline V gene (reference sequence). V was trimmed by 3 bases and J by 1 base, leaving 11 bases between them. CDR3 sequence: CASSLWQDRTDTQYF. The DNA for the CDR3 is TGTGCCAGCAGTTTGTGGCAGGATCGCACAGATACGCAGTATTTT.

The rearrangement links TRBV10-3 to TRBJ2-1, with 13 bases fitting TRBD2. Germline V lookup: CDR1 ENHRY, CDR2 SYGVKD. CDR3 length: 15 residues. Trimming removed 6 bases from V and 7 bases from J; junction bases left unmatched: 6. For the CDR3, the DNA is TGTGCCATCAGCCGACTAGCGGGAGGCCAGAATGAGCAGTTCTTC. Translating gives CAISRLAGGQNEQFF.

Ten or more counts support this clonotype. The chain employs TRBV15 and TRBJ2-5; no firm D call. Germline V gene sequence: CDR1 LNHNV, CDR2 YYDKDF (reference sequence). The CDR3 loop spans 11 amino acids. V lost 3 bases to trimming and J lost 7 bases, with 6 bases between them. For the CDR3, the DNA is TGTGCCACCAGCAGTCTCGCGACCCAGTACTTC. Its translation: CATSSLATQYF.

The CDR3 sequence: CASSLNPSLRPGEAFF. CDR3 DNA sequence: TGTGCCAGCAGTTTGAATCCCTCCCTCCGACCTGGTGAAGCTTTCTTT. V is TRBV6-2 or TRBV6-3 and J is TRBJ1-1; D remains ambiguous. Trimming cost V 4 bases and J 7 bases, with 22 bases left between them. Per the germline V gene, CDR1 is MNHEY and CDR2 is SVGEGT. This CDR3 has 16 amino acids.

DNA of the CDR3: TGTGCCAGCAGCCCAAAGGAGGGCGGTTTCTACGAGCAGTACTTC. This encodes CASSPKEGGFYEQYF. V and J are TRBV7-8 and TRBJ2-7; weak D call: TRBD2 (6 bases). CDR1 is SGHVS and CDR2 is FQNEAQ in the germline V gene. V was cut by 5 bases and J by 3 bases, with 17 bases left in between. The length of the CDR3 is 15 residues.